The clone carrying this T cell receptor (beta chain) was counted many times. The antigen is unknown. The sample comes from a study of T cells in Graves' hyperthyroidism and ophthalmopathy. Whole-study results and caveats: Also found in blood were most expanded thyroid clonotypes above 0.001. The model identified upcoming ophthalmopathy a median roughly 6.5 months ahead of onset.

Uncontrolled infections, other autoimmune diseases, pregnancy or lactation led to exclusion of patients. Used for diagnoses were clinical symptoms, serum thyroxine and TRAb, thyroid ultrasound and orbital computed tomography. Germline V CDR1 and CDR2: ENHRY, SYGVKD. The V segment lost 6 bases and the J segment 0 bases; nucleotides outside the gene matches: 16. The CDR3 sequence is 18 residues long. RNA transcripts yielded amplified TCR beta CDR3 regions. An initial round of RT-PCR targeting the TCR CDR3 relied on the HTBI primer set. TCRdb re-derived calls from the multiplex PCR reads in MiXCR, one entry per CDR3 protein. Counted here are around 520,000 distinct CDR3 sequences, under 15% occurring once; the ten biggest clones make up 17%.

Sequenced sample: blood. The receptor was derived from a woman aged 18-29 years with Graves' hyperthyroidism. This chain links TRBV10-3 with TRBJ1-1, with 7 bases that match TRBD1. CDR3 amino acids: CAISDRQGGTGMNTEAFF. The CDR3 DNA follows: TGTGCCATCAGCGATAGACAGGGTGGTACGGGCATGAACACTGAAGCTTTCTTT.